This T cell receptor (beta chain) was sequenced during a study of cytomegalovirus exposure and HLA in healthy donors. On the study more broadly: Findings of an earlier analysis included some 110 million unique TCR beta sequences from 180 million or so T cells.

The PCR employed 60 Vbeta primers together with 13 Jbeta primers. Measured with immunoSEQ multiplex PCR; TCRdb has only the in-frame clones, and not every one. The top ten hold 1.5% of the sample, which has about 120,000 clones, roughly 82% seen once. The study's findings and limits: On later analysis, the bulk of CMV-associated TCR beta chains appeared to be HLA-restricted. The authors listed around 150 TCR beta chains as cytomegalovirus-associated.

This CDR3 spans 12 amino acids. CDR1 is MGHDK and CDR2 is SYGVNS in the germline V gene. The V and J ends lost 5 bases and 9 bases, in that order; junction bases with no gene match: 5. As regards this clone: Its antigen is undetermined.

The chain links TRBV25-1 to TRBJ1-1; 8 positions agree with TRBD1. The sequenced material came from PBMCs. The sequence was obtained from a woman younger than 35 in good health and CMV-seronegative. Here the CDR3 reads CASSQGAGKAFF. CDR3 bases: TGTGCCAGCAGTCAGGGGGCTGGGAAAGCTTTCTTT.